A single sample is the source of the 29 T cell receptor beta chains below, sequenced in a study of metastatic and nonmetastatic thyroid tumors (TCRdb year 2020). None of the patients had been given any treatment before thyroid surgery. Receptor amplification or capture employed PCR. TCRdb shows the sequencer as Illumina HiSeq 4000. In-frame beta chains were kept once TCRdb had trimmed the public reads at Q25 with fastp and called clones with MiXCR. A total of approximately 30,000 clones appear in this sample, roughly 17% of them only once. Jointly, the top ten make up around 5% of the sample. Material for sequencing was blood. These receptors all come from a female donor with papillary thyroid cancer or a benign thyroid nodule (not recorded which). Some clones in this sample may be carry-over from other donors' samples.

This clone has ten or more counts. The CDR3 reads CASAGQETQYF. As DNA, the CDR3 is TGCGCCAGCGCGGGGCAAGAGACCCAGTACTTC. The rearrangement uses TRBV5-1 and TRBJ2-5, with D perhaps matching TRBD2 (6 bases). Trimming pared 7 bases from V and 2 bases from J, leaving 6 bases between. Germline-derived CDR1 and CDR2 are SGHRS and YFSETQ. The length of the CDR3 is 11 residues.

As regards this clone: Distinct nucleotide sequences in the sample also encode this CDR3. The chain carries TRBV5-1 and TRBJ2-3; 9 bases map to TRBD1. V dropped 0 bases and J dropped 3; count of bases not matched to a gene: 5. CDR1 is SGHRS and CDR2 is YFSETQ in the germline V gene. The CDR3 runs 16 residues. Written as DNA, the CDR3 is TGCGCCAGCAGCTTGGAACAGGGGGCGCGGACAGATACGCAGTATTTT. Its translation: CASSLEQGARTDTQYF.

For this clone: This may arise from a read error, as a much more abundant clone is one base away. This sequence joins TRBV12-3 or TRBV12-4 and TRBJ2-5, with D tentatively TRBD1 or TRBD2 (5 bases each). Between the trimmed V and J ends, which lost 6 bases and 1 base, there was a span of 18 bases. The CDR3 runs 16 residues. CDR3 protein: CASSLVAGTGQETQYF. CDR3 nucleotide sequence: TGTGCCAGCAGCTTGGTCGCAGGGACGGGCCAAGAGACCCAGTACTTC.

The J gene is TRBJ1-1, the V gene TRBV3-1; TRBD1 is a possible D gene (5 bases). Germline CDR1 is LGHDT and CDR2 is YNNKEL (reference sequence). V lost 6 bases to trimming and J lost 1 base, with 15 bases between them. CDR3 length: 15 residues. CDR3 DNA sequence: TGTGCCAGCAGTTCCATTTCCGGGGGGAACACTGAAGCTTTCTTT. Its translation is CASSSISGGNTEAFF.

J is TRBJ2-3 and V is TRBV7-2, with TRBD1 as a possible D gene (5 bases). Trimming shortened V by 2 bases and J by 5 bases, and 11 bases separated the two germline ends. This CDR3 is built from 14 residues. Germline V gene data show CDR1 as SGHTA and CDR2 as FQGNSA. The CDR3 DNA sequence: TGTGCCAGCAGCTTAAAGGGGATCGGAGATACGCAGTATTTT. Residues: CASSLKGIGDTQYF.

The chain carries TRBV6-5 and TRBJ2-2; 7 nucleotides agree with TRBD2. With V trimmed by 6 bases and J by 4 bases, 17 bases remained unmatched. Germline V gene data show CDR1 as MNHEY and CDR2 as SVGAGI. The CDR3 runs 18 residues. The CDR3 here is CASRHISGGPYVTGELFF. CDR3 DNA sequence: TGTGCCAGCAGGCACATATCGGGGGGTCCTTATGTCACCGGGGAGCTGTTTTTT.

This rearrangement joins TRBV7-1 to TRBJ2-3; 15 positions match TRBD2. TRBV7-1 falls under the ORF class, with uncertain function. The CDR3 sequence is 17 residues long. J lost 4 bases, V lost 3 bases, and 5 bases had no gene match. The CDR3 bases are TGTGCCAGCAGCTCCGGACTAGCGGGGGGGCCGTCAGATACGCAGTATTTT. The encoded protein is CASSSGLAGGPSDTQYF.

There are a few counts of this clone. V is TRBV3-1 and J is TRBJ2-1; D is possibly TRBD1 (5 bases). Germline V CDR1 and CDR2: LGHDT, YNNKEL (reference sequence). Deletions cut 3 bases from V and 2 bases from J, with 8 bases between. There are 14 residues in the CDR3. The CDR3 here is CASSQGRAYNEQFF. Here the CDR3 DNA reads TGTGCCAGCAGCCAGGGCAGGGCCTACAATGAGCAGTTCTTC.

This clone was recorded a few times. Here the CDR3 DNA reads TGTGCCAGCAGTTTATATAGCGGGAGCTCCTACAATGAGCAGTTCTTC. It specifies CASSLYSGSSYNEQFF. The chain uses TRBV27 and TRBJ2-1; 9 nucleotides agree with TRBD2. The ends lost 1 base at V and 0 bases at J; junction bases unmatched: 1. The germline V gene has CDR1 MNHEY and CDR2 SMNVEV (reference sequence). The CDR3 sequence is 16 residues long.

There are many counts of this clone. The V and J genes are TRBV7-6 and TRBJ2-7; TRBD1 agrees at 7 bases. CDR1 is SGHVS and CDR2 is FNYEAQ in the germline V gene. The V gene end was trimmed by 8 bases and the J gene end by 5 bases; junction bases not matched to a gene: 6. The CDR3 runs 12 residues. DNA of the CDR3: TGTGCCAGCGCACGGGACAGCAACGAGCAGTACTTC. As protein: CASARDSNEQYF.

This clone has at least ten counts. The chain employs TRBV5-8 and TRBJ1-2, with D unclear. This CDR3 spans 12 amino acids. Trimming cost V 0 bases and J 7 bases, with 7 bases left between them. Germline CDR1 reads SGHTS; CDR2 reads YDEGEE. The CDR3 DNA sequence: TGTGCCAGCAGCTTGGAAGGTTCTGGCTACACCTTC. Its translation: CASSLEGSGYTF.

This clone came up many times. The chain joins TRBV20-1 to TRBJ2-1, with 13 bases aligning to TRBD2. The J segment lost 8 bases and the V segment lost 5 bases, leaving 6 bases of the junction unmatched. Germline CDR1 is DFQATT and CDR2 is SNEGSKA (reference sequence). The CDR3 has 14 residues. The chain's CDR3 is CSAGTSGNVHEQFF. DNA of the CDR3: TGCAGTGCTGGGACTAGCGGGAACGTGCATGAGCAGTTCTTC.

This sequence joins TRBV11-2 and TRBJ2-6; no clear D. The CDR3 has 13 residues. With 2 bases removed from V and 2 bases from J, the gap between germline ends came to 1 base. Germline CDR1 is SGHAT and CDR2 is FQNNGV. The CDR3 is CASSLTGANVLTF. The CDR3 region has the DNA TGTGCCAGCAGCTTAACTGGGGCCAACGTCCTGACTTTC.

V gene TRBV6-1 combines with J gene TRBJ2-7; the match to TRBD1 covers 7 bases. In germline, CDR1 is MNHNS, CDR2 SASEGT. The CDR3 is 14 amino acids. The trim removed 3 bases at V and 3 bases at J, leaving 5 bases unmatched. CDR3 region: CASSEATGDYEQYF. CDR3 DNA: TGTGCCAGCAGTGAGGCAACAGGGGACTACGAGCAGTACTTC.

This chain joins TRBV11-3 and TRBJ1-3; D is ambiguous. This CDR3 region has 16 residues. V lost 1 base and J 0 bases, leaving 10 bases between the germline ends. The germline V gene has CDR1 SGHNT and CDR2 YENEEA. CDR3 sequence: CASSLGRIYSGNTIYF. The CDR3 coding sequence is TGTGCCAGCAGCTTAGGGCGGATATACTCTGGAAACACCATATATTTT.

To note about this clone: A much larger clone differs from this one at a single base, so this may be a read error. The sample has other DNA sequences that encode this CDR3 too. The chain carries TRBV7-9 and TRBJ2-5; 11 positions agree with TRBD2. The CDR3 contains 15 residues. Germline V CDR1 and CDR2: SEHNR, FQNEAQ (reference sequence). CDR3: CASSLASGGKETQYF. The DNA of the CDR3 is TGCGCCAGCAGCTTAGCTAGCGGGGGGAAAGAGACCCAGTACTTC. The variable domain in full, completed from reference TRBV7-9 and TRBJ2-5, reads DTGVSQNPRHKITKRGQNVTFRCDPISEHNRLYWYRQTLGQGPEFLTYFQNEAQLEKSRLLSDRFSAERPKGSFSTLEIQRTEQGDSAMYLCASSLASGGKETQYFGPGTRLLVL.

This clone was counted only a few times. The chain has TRBV27 and TRBJ2-1, with D tentatively TRBD2 (7 bases). Germline assignment: CDR1 MNHEY and CDR2 SMNVEV (reference sequence). CDR3 size: 16 residues. Trimming took 6 bases from V and 8 from J, leaving 23 bases between them. CDR3 sequence (DNA): TGTGCCAGCAGACCCGGACAGCGGGGCCTCCTGGATGAGCAGTTCTTC. Translated: CASRPGQRGLLDEQFF.

By sample share, this clone is medium-sized. The V call is TRBV6-6, the J call TRBJ1-2, with 9 bases fitting TRBD1. Germline loops: CDR1 MNHNY, CDR2 SVGAGI (reference sequence). The CDR3 loop spans 14 amino acids. The ends lost 2 bases at V and 2 bases at J; junction bases unmatched: 0. The CDR3 protein is CASSYDRGNYGYTF. CDR3 DNA sequence: TGTGCCAGCAGTTACGACAGGGGGAACTATGGCTACACCTTC.

This clone was recorded at least ten times. The chain recombines TRBV9 with TRBJ2-1; 9 bases agree with TRBD1. The V segment lost 0 bases and the J segment 7 bases; nucleotides outside the gene matches: 5. Germline CDR1 is SGDLS and CDR2 is YYNGEE. The CDR3 contains 15 residues. The CDR3 nucleotides read TGTGCCAGCAGCGTAGAGGGACAGGGTGGGAATGAGCAGTTCTTC. Its protein is CASSVEGQGGNEQFF.

This clone has a count of ten or more. The chain carries TRBV14 and TRBJ2-5, with TRBD1 identical over 12 bases. V was clipped by 4 bases and J by 4 bases; unmatched bases: 4. The germline CDR1 and CDR2 sequences are SGHDN and FVKESK. The CDR3 runs 15 residues. The CDR3 region is CASSPWDRGRETQYF. CDR3 DNA sequence: TGTGCCAGCAGCCCGTGGGACAGGGGGCGAGAGACCCAGTACTTC.

V gene TRBV5-5 combines with J gene TRBJ1-5; D gene unclear. This CDR3 has 14 residues. V was pared by 0 bases and J by 2 bases, with 6 bases between. CDR1 and CDR2 from the germline V gene are SGHKS and YYEKEE (reference sequence). CDR3: CASSLAAGNQPQHF. The CDR3 coding sequence is TGTGCCAGCAGCTTGGCCGCTGGCAATCAGCCCCAGCATTTT.

Sample share makes this clone medium-sized. The CDR3 DNA sequence: TGCGCCAGCAGTACTATTACCGGGGAGCTGTTTTTT. Translation: CASSTITGELFF. The chain uses TRBV10-1 and TRBJ2-2; D gene unclear. V was trimmed by 5 bases and J by 5 bases, leaving 6 bases between them. The CDR3 has 12 residues. The germline CDR1 and CDR2 sequences are WNHNN and SYGVQD (reference sequence).

By share, this clone ranks as medium-sized. J is TRBJ1-5 and V is TRBV6-1; maybe TRBD1 (6 bases). In germline, CDR1 is MNHNS, CDR2 SASEGT. V was pared by 7 bases and J by 0 bases, with 13 bases between. The CDR3 loop spans 15 amino acids. The chain's CDR3 is CASMRDTYSNQPQHF. In DNA, the CDR3 is TGTGCCAGCATGCGGGACACCTATAGCAATCAGCCCCAGCATTTT.

This clone was seen only a few times. A read error may produce the germline difference seen at one junction end. V is TRBV24-1 and J is TRBJ1-1; a weak D match, TRBD1 (5 bases). The CDR3 has 13 residues. Germline V lookup: CDR1 KGHDR, CDR2 SFDVKD. The CDR3 sequence is CATMDTTNTETFF. DNA for the CDR3: TGTGCCACCATGGACACAACGAACACTGAAACTTTCTTT.

Ten or more counts support this clone. The chain employs TRBV20-1 and TRBJ1-2; D not certain. Germline V gene lookup returns CDR1 DFQATT and CDR2 SNEGSKA (reference sequence). This CDR3 region has 12 residues. CDR3 DNA sequence: TGCAGCGAGGCCAGAGGGAACTATGGCTACACCTTC. This codes for CSEARGNYGYTF.

Sample share makes this clone medium-sized. V is TRBV6-4 and J is TRBJ1-6; D unclear. Germline loops: CDR1 MRHNA, CDR2 SNTAGT. The length of the CDR3 is 13 residues. V was clipped by 3 bases and J by 5 bases, with 5 bases between them. DNA of the CDR3: TGTGCCAGCAGTGAGGAGAATAATTCACCCCTCCACTTT. This gives the protein CASSEENNSPLHF.

With regard to this clone: One end of the junction varies from germline; a read error may be responsible. This sequence joins TRBV5-1 and TRBJ2-1; D is ambiguous. CDR3 size: 14 residues. Germline CDR1 is SGHRS and CDR2 is YFSETQ. The CDR3 bases are TGCGCCAGCAGCTTGGCACCCCCGTCCAATGAGCAATTCTTC. Protein sequence: CASSLAPPSNEQFF.

This clone has ten or more counts. The rearrangement uses TRBV18 and TRBJ1-1; D possibly corresponds to TRBD1 (6 bases). This CDR3 contains 16 residues. Germline lookup yields CDR1 KGHSH and CDR2 LQKENI. The V gene lost 6 bases and the J gene lost 1 base, with 18 bases spanning the gap. CDR3: CASSLIAGTSNTEAFF. Written as DNA, the CDR3 is TGTGCCAGCTCTCTGATTGCCGGGACATCGAACACTGAAGCTTTCTTT.

This clone was counted at least ten times. The chain employs TRBV5-1 and TRBJ2-5, with TRBD1 identical over 8 bases. In germline, CDR1 is SGHRS, CDR2 YFSETQ. The CDR3 contains 16 residues. V lost 4 bases, J lost 2 bases, and 10 bases stayed unmatched. Here the CDR3 reads CASSLALRQGQETQYF. The CDR3 DNA follows: TGCGCCAGCAGCCTAGCGCTCCGACAGGGGCAAGAGACCCAGTACTTC.